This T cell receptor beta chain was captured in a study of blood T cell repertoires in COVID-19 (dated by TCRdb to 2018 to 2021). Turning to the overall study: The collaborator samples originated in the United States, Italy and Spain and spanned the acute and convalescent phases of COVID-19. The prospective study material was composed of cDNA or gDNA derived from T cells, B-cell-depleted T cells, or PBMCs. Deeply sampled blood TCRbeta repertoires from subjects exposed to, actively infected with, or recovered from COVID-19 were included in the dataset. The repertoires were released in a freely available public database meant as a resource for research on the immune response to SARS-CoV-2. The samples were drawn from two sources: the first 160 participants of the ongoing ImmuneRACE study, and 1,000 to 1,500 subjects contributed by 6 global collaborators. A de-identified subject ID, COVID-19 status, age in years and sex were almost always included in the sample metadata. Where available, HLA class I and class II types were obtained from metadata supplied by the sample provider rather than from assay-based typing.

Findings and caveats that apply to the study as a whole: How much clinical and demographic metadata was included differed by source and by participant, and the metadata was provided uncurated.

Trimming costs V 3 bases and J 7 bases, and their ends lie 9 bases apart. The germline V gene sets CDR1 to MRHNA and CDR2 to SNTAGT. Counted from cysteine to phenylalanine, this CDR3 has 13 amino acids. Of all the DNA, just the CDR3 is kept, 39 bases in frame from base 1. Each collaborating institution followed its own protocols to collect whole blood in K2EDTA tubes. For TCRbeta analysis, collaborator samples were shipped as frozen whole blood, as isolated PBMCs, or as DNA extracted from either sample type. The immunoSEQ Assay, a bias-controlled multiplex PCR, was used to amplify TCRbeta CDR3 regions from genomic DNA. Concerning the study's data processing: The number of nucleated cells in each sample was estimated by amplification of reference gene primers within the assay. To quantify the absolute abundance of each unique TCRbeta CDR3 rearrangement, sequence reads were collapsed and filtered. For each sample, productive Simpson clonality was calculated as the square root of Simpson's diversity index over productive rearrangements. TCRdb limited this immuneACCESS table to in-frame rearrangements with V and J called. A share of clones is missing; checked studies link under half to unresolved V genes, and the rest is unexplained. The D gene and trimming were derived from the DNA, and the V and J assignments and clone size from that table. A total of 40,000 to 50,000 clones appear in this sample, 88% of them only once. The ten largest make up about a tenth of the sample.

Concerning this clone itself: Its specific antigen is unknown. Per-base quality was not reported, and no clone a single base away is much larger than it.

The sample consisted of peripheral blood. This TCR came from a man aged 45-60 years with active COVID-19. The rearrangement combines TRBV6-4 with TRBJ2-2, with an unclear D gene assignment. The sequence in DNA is TGTGCCAGCAGTGAATTTATCGGCGGGGAGCTGTTTTTT. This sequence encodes CASSEFIGGELFF.